This TCR beta chain comes out of a study of OX40 agonist ivuxolimab in advanced cancers. In the study overall: Prior anti-PD-1, anti-PD-L1 or anti-CTLA-4 therapy did not bar entry, and more than 35% had some. In three patients, partial responses were observed, one with hepatocellular carcinoma and two with cutaneous melanoma. Whole-study findings and limits: Mean expanded clone counts were higher in CD8+ than CD4+ T cells.

To note about this clone: Its antigen is unidentified.

Sequencing used immunoSEQ multiplex PCR; TCRdb keeps in-frame clones, though not all of them. The sample shows around 34,000 clones, about four fifths of them seen only once. The CDR3 runs 14 residues. Germline assignment: CDR1 MNHEY and CDR2 SVGAGI. V was cut by 4 bases and J by 5 bases, with 15 bases left in between. The material was CD4+ or CD8+ T cells sorted from blood, obtained in a trial of the OX40 agonist ivuxolimab. The receptor comes from an adult with an advanced solid tumor such as melanoma, head and neck, liver or kidney cancer. The rearrangement links TRBV6-5 to TRBJ2-7, with D maybe TRBD1 (5 bases). The CDR3: CASSFTPTRDEQYF. DNA for the CDR3: TGTGCCAGCAGTTTCACCCCCACCAGGGACGAGCAGTACTTC.